This T cell receptor (beta chain) was recorded in a study of blood T cell repertoires in COVID-19. On the study more broadly: Sites in the United States, Italy and Spain provided acute and convalescent COVID-19 samples. From T cells, B-cell-depleted T cells, or PBMCs came the material, which was cDNA or gDNA.

The V segment lost 3 bases and the J segment 3 bases; nucleotides outside the gene matches: 9. CDR3 length: 16 amino acids. Looked up from germline, CDR1 is MNHEY and CDR2 is SMNVEV (reference sequence). As handled by the study authors: Amplified reference gene primers provided the basis for estimating nucleated cell counts. TCRdb's table, derived via immunoSEQ multiplex PCR, lists solely in-frame clones and lacks some. V, J and clone size are those of that table, while D and trimming were read from the DNA. The sample has over 65,000 clones, around 87% seen once. The sequenced sample consisted of peripheral blood. The chain employs TRBV27 and TRBJ2-7; 9 nucleotides agree with TRBD1. The TCR sequence derives from a human donor in a cohort sampled during active COVID-19. The CDR3 sequence: CASSFNPGQGLYEQYF. In DNA, the CDR3 is TGTGCCAGCAGTTTTAACCCGGGACAGGGTCTCTACGAGCAGTACTTC.